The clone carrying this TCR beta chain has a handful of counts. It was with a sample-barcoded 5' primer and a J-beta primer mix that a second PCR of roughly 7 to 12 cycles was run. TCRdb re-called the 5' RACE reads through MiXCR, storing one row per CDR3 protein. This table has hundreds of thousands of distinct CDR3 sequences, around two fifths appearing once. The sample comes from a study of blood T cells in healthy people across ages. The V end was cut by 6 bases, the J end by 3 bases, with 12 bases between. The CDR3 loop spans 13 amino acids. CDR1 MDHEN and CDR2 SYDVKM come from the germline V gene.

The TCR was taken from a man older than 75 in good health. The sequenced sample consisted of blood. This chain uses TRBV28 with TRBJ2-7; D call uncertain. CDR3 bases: TGTGCCAGCAGAAGTACTACTTACTACGAGCAGTACTTC. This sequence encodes CASRSTTYYEQYF.